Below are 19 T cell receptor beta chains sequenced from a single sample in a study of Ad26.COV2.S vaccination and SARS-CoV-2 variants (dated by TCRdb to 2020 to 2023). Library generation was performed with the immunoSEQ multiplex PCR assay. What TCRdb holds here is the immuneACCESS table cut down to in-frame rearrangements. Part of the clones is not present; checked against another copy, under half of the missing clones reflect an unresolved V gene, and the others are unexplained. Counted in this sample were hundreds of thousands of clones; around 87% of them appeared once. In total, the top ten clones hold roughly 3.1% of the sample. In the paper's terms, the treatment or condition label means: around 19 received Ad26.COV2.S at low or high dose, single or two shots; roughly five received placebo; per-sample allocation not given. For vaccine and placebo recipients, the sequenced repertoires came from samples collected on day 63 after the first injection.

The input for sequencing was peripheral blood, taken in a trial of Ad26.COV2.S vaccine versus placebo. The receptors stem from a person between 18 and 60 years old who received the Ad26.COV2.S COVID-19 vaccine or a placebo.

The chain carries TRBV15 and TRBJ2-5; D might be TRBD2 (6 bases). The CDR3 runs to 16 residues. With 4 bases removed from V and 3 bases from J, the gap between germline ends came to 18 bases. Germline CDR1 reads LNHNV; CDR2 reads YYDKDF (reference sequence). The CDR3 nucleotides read TGTGCCACCAGCACTAGGGGCGGGGCAGGGAAAGAGACCCAGTACTTC. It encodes CATSTRGGAGKETQYF.

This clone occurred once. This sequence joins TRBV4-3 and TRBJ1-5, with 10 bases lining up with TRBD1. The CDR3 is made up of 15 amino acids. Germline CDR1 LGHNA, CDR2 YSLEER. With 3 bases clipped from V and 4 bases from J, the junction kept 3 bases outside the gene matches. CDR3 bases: TGCGCCAGCAGCCACGACAGGGGGCTGAATCAGCCCCAGCATTTT. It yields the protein CASSHDRGLNQPQHF.

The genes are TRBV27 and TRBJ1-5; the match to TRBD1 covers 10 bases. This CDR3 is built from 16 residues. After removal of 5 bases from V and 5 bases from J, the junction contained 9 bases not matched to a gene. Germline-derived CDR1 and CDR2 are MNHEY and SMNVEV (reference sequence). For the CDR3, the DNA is TGTGCCAGCAGTCCTAGGGACAGGGGTCCTTATCAGCCCCAGCATTTT. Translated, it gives CASSPRDRGPYQPQHF.

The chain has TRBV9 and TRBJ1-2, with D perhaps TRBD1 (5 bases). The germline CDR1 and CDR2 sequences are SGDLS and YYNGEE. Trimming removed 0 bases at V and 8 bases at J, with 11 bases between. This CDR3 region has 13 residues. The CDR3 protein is CASSVGGGGGYTF. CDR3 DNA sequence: TGTGCCAGCAGCGTAGGTGGGGGTGGCGGCTACACCTTC.

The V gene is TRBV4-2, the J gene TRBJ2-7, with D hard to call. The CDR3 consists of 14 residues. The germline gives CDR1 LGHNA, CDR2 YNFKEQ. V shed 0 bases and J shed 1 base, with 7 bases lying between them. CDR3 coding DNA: TGTGCCAGCAGCCAAGATACGGCATCCTACGAGCAGTACTTC. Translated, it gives CASSQDTASYEQYF.

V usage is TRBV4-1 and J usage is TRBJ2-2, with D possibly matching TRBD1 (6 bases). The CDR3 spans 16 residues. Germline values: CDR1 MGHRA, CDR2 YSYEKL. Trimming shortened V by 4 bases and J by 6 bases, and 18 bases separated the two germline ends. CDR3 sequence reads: CASSPVWGHGAGELFF. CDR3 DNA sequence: TGCGCCAGCAGCCCTGTTTGGGGACATGGGGCCGGGGAGCTGTTTTTT.

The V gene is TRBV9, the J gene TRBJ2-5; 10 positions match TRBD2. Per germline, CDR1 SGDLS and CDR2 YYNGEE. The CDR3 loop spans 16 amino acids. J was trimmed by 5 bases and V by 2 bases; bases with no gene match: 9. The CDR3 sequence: CASSVGILAGRETQYF. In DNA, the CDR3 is TGTGCCAGCAGCGTGGGTATACTAGCGGGGAGGGAGACCCAGTACTTC.

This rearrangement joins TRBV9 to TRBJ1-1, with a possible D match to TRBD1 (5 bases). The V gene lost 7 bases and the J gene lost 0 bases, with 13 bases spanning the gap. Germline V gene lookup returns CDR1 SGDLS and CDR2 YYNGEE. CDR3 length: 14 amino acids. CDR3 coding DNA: TGTGCCAGCGGAGGGGAGATCCTGAACACTGAAGCTTTCTTT. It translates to CASGGEILNTEAFF.

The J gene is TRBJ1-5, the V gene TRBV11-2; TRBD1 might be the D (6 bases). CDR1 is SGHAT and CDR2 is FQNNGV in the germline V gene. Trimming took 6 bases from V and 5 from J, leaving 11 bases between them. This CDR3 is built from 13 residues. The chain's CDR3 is CASRDSSDQPQHF. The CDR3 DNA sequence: TGTGCCAGCAGGGACAGTTCAGATCAGCCCCAGCATTTT.

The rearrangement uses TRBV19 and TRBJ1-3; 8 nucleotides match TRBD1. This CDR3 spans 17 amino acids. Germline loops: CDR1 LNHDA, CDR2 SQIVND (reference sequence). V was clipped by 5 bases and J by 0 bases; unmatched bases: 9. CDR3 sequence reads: CASSAIGQGYSGNTIYF. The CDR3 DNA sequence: TGTGCCAGTAGTGCCATAGGACAGGGTTACTCTGGAAACACCATATATTTT.

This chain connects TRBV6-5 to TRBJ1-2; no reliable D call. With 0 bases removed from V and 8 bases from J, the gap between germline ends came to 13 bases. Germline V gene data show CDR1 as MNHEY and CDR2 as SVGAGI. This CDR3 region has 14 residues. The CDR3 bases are TGTGCCAGCAGTTACTCGAAAGGGCTTGGCGGCTACACCTTC. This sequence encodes CASSYSKGLGGYTF.

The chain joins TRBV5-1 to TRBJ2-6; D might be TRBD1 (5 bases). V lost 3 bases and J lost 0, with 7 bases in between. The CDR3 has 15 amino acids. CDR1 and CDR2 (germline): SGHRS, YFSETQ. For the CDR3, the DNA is TGCGCCAGCAGCTCGCAGGGCTCTGGGGCCAACGTCCTGACTTTC. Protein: CASSSQGSGANVLTF.

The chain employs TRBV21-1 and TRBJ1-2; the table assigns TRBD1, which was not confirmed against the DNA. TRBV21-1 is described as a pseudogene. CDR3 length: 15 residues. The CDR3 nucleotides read TGTGCCAGCAGTCTGCCCTACAGGGGTAACTATGGCTACACCTTC. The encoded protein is CASSLPYRGNYGYTF.

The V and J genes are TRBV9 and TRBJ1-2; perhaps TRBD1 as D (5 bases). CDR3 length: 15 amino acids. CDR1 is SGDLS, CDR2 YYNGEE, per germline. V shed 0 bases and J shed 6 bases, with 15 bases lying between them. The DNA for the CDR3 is TGTGCCAGCAGCGTAGGCGGGGGTTTGGCGCATGGCTACACCTTC. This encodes CASSVGGGLAHGYTF. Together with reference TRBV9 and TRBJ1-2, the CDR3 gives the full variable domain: DSGVTQTPKHLITATGQRVTLRCSPRSGDLSVYWYQQSLDQGLQFLIQYYNGEERAKGNILERFSAQQFPDLHSELNLSSLELGDSALYFCASSVGGGLAHGYTFGSGTRLTVV.

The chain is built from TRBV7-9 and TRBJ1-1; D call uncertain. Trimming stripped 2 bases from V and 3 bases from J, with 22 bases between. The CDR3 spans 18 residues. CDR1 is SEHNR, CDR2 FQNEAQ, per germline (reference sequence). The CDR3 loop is CASSLLSLTLGGHTEAFF. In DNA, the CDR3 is TGTGCCAGCAGCTTACTCTCCCTTACTCTGGGAGGCCACACTGAAGCTTTCTTT.

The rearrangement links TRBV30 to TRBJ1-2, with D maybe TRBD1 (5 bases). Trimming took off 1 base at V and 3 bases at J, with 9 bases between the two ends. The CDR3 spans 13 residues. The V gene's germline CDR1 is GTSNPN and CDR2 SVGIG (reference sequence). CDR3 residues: CAWSATEDYGYTF. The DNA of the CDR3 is TGTGCCTGGAGTGCGACAGAGGACTATGGCTACACCTTC. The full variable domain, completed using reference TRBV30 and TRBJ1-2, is SQTIHQWPATLVQPVGSPLSLECTVEGTSNPNLYWYRQAAGRGLQLLFYSVGIGQISSEVPQNLSASRPQDRQFILSSKKLLLSDSGFYLCAWSATEDYGYTFGSGTRLTVV.

The CDR3 spells CASSQETGRPNYGYTF. The CDR3 DNA follows: TGTGCCAGCAGCCAAGAGACGGGCAGACCTAACTATGGCTACACCTTC. The chain is built from TRBV4-2 and TRBJ1-2, with D unclear. Germline V lookup: CDR1 LGHNA, CDR2 YNFKEQ. The CDR3 runs 16 residues. V lost 0 bases and J 0 bases, leaving 11 bases between the germline ends.

CDR3 loop: CASSFQGNEKLFF. CDR3 coding DNA: TGTGCCAGCAGCTTCCAGGGCAATGAAAAACTGTTTTTT. This rearrangement joins TRBV5-4 to TRBJ1-4; D perhaps matches TRBD1 (5 bases). V lost 2 bases to trimming and J lost 5 bases, with 7 bases between them. Germline-derived CDR1 and CDR2 are SGHNT and YYREEE (reference sequence). The CDR3 loop spans 13 amino acids.

The CDR3 nucleotides read TGTGCCACCAGCGGGGGGCGGTTCGATAATTCACCCCTCCACTTT. Its protein product is CATSGGRFDNSPLHF. The chain combines TRBV15 with TRBJ1-6, with a tentative D call TRBD1 (6 bases). Between the trimmed V and J ends, which lost 5 bases and 5 bases, there was a span of 13 bases. Germline values: CDR1 LNHNV, CDR2 YYDKDF (reference sequence). CDR3 length: 15 amino acids.